This record concerns one TCR beta chain sequence. Its antigen is unidentified. The source of the sample is a study of T cell responses to AZD1222 COVID-19 vaccine. General study findings and limits: The study found Spike-specific TCR breadth and depth rose after two AZD1222 doses.

The CDR3 length is 17 residues. Germline loops: CDR1 LNHDA, CDR2 SQIVND (reference sequence). After removal of 4 bases from V and 5 bases from J, the junction contained 13 bases not matched to a gene. Assay: immunoSEQ multiplex PCR; the TCRdb copy retains only in-frame clones and omits some. The sample has about 100,000 clones; roughly 89% are singletons. The rearrangement joins TRBV19 to TRBJ2-2; TRBD1 matches at 7 bases. The receptor's source is an adult in good health. The sequencing used peripheral blood, collected on day 0 of AZD1222 vaccination. The CDR3 loop is CASSKYPQGRGTGELFF. The DNA of the CDR3 is TGTGCCAGTAGTAAATACCCACAGGGGAGAGGGACCGGGGAGCTGTTTTTT.